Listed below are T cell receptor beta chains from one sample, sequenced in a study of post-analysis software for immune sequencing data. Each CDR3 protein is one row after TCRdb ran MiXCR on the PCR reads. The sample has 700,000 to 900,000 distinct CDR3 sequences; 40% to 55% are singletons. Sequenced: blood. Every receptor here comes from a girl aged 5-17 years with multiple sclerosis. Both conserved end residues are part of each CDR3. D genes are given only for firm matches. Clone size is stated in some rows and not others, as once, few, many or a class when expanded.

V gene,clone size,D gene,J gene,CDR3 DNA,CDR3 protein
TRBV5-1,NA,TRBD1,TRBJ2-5,TGCGCCAGCAGCTTGCTGACAGGGGAAAGTCCAGAGACCCAGTACTTC,CASSLLTGESPETQYF
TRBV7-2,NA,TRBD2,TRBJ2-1,TGTGCCAGCAGCTTAGCACTAGCGGGAATCGATGAGCAGTTCTTC,CASSLALAGIDEQFF
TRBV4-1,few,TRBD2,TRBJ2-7,TGCGCCAGCAGCCAGCGGGGGGGGACCCTTGACTACGAGCAGTACTTC,CASSQRGGTLDYEQYF
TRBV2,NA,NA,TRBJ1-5,TGTGCCAGCAGTGAACTGGCCGGTAATCAGCCCCAGCATTTT,CASSELAGNQPQHF
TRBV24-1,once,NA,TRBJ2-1,TGTGCCACCAGTGATTTTACAGGGACCTCCTACAATGAGCAGTTCTTC,CATSDFTGTSYNEQFF
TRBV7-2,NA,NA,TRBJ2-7,TGTGCCAGCAGCGTACAGGGAGGCGCGTGGGAGCAGTACTTC,CASSVQGGAWEQYF
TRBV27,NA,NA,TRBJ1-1,TGTGCCAGCAGTTCCCGCCCTGTTCCCCGCACTGAAGCTTTCTTT,CASSSRPVPRTEAFF
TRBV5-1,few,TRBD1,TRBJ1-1,TGCGCCAGCAGCCTTGGGACGACAGGGTTGAGCACTGAAGCTTTCTTT,CASSLGTTGLSTEAFF
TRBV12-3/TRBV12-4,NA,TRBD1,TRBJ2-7,TGTGCCAGCAGTCCCCAGGGGGCCCACGAGCAGTACTTC,CASSPQGAHEQYF
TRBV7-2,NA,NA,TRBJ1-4,TGTGCCAGCAGCTTAGGAGGAGAAGTTATTCGAGAAAAACTGTTTTTT,CASSLGGEVIREKLFF
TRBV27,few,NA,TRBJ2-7,TGTGCCAGCAGCCAAAAGCCGGACTACGAGCAGTACTTC,CASSQKPDYEQYF
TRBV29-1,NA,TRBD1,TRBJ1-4,TGCAGCGCCTTGGACAGGAGAACAACTAATGAAAAACTGTTTTTT,CSALDRRTTNEKLFF